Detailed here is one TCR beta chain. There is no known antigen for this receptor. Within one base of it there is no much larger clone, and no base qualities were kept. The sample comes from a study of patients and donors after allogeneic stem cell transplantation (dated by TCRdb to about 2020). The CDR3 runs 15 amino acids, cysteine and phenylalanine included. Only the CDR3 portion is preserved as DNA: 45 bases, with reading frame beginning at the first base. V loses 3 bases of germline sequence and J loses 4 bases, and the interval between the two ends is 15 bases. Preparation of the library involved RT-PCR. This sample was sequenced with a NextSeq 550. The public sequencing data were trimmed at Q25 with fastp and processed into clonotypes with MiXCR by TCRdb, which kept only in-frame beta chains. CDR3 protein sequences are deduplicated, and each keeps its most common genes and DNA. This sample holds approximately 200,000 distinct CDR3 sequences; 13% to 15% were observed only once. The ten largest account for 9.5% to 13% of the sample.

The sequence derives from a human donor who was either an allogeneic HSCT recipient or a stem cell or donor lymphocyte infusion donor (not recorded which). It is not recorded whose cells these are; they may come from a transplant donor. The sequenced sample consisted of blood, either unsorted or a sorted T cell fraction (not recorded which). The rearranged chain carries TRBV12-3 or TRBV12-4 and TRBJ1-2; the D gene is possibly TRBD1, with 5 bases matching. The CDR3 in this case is CASSFWGSDVYGYTF. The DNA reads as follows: TGTGCCAGCAGTTTTTGGGGGTCTGATGTCTATGGCTACACCTTC.